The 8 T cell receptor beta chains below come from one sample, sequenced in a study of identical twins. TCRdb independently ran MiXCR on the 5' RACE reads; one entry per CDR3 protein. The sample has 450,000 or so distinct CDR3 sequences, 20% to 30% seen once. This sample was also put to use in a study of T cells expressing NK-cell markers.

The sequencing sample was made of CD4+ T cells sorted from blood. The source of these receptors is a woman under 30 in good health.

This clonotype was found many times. CDR3: CASSPAPSSGNTIYF. For the CDR3, the DNA is TGTGCCAGCAGCCCCGCCCCAAGCTCTGGAAACACCATATATTTT. The gene calls are TRBV7-8 and TRBJ1-3; D call uncertain. This CDR3 has 15 amino acids. The germline CDR1 and CDR2 sequences are SGHVS and FQNEAQ. V was cut by 5 bases and J by 0 bases, with 11 bases left in between.

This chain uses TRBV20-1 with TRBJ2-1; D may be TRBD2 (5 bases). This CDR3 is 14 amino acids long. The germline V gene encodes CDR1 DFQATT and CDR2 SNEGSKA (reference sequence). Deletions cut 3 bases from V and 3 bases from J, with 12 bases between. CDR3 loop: CSASWELGYNEQFF. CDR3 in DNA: TGCAGTGCTAGCTGGGAGCTGGGCTACAATGAGCAGTTCTTC.

The CDR3 reads CASSLERGLKDYGYTF. In DNA, the CDR3 is TGTGCCAGCAGCTTGGAGCGAGGGCTCAAAGACTATGGCTACACCTTC. The J gene is TRBJ1-2, the V gene TRBV5-6; D unresolved. The CDR3 spans 16 residues. The germline gives CDR1 SGHDT, CDR2 YYEEEE. Deletions cut 0 bases from V and 3 bases from J, with 15 bases between.

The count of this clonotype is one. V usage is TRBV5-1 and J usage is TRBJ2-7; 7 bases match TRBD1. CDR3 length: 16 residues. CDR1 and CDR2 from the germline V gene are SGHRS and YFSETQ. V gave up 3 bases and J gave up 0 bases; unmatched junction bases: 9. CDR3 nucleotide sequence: TGCGCCAGCAGCTATTCGTCCGGGACAGTCTCCTACGAGCAGTACTTC. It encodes CASSYSSGTVSYEQYF.

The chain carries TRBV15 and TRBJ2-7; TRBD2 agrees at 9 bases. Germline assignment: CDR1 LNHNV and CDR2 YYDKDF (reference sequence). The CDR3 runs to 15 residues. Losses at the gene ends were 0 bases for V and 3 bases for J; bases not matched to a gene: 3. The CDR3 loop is CATSRDQAGGYEQYF. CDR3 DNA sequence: TGTGCCACCAGCAGAGATCAAGCGGGGGGCTACGAGCAGTACTTC.

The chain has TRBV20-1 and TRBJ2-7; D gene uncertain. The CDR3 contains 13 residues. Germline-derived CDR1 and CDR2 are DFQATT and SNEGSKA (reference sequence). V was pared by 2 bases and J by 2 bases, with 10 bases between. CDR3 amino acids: CSARNGYPYEQYF. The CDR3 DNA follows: TGCAGTGCTAGAAATGGGTACCCCTACGAGCAGTACTTC.

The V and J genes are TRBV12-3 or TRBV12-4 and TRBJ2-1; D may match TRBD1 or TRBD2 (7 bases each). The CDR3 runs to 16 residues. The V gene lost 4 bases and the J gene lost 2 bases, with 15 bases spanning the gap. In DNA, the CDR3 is TGTGCCAGCAGTTCCCGACAGGGAGGGGCCTACAATGAGCAGTTCTTC. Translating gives CASSSRQGGAYNEQFF.

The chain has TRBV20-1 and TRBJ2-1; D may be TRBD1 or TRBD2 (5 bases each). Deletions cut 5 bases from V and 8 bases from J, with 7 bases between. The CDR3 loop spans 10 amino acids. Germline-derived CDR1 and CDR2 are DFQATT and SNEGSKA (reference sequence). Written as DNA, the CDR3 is TGCAGTGCTGGGACGTATGAGCAGTTCTTC. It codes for CSAGTYEQFF.